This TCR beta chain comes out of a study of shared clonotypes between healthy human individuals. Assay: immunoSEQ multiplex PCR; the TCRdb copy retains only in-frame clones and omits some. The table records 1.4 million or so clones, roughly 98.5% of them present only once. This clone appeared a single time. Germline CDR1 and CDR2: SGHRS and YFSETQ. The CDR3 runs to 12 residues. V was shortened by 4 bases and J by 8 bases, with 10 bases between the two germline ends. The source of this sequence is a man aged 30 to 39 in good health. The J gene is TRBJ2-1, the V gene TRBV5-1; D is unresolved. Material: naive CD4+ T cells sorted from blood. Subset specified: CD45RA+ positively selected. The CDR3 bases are TGCGCCAGCAGCACCGCTGGGGATGAGCAGTTCTTC. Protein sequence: CASSTAGDEQFF.